This T cell receptor beta chain was found in a study of cytomegalovirus exposure and HLA in healthy donors. General observations from the study: Researchers reported that a few CMV-associated chains were confirmed in vitro as CMV antigen-specific. Reportedly, cytomegalovirus status was diagnosed with high sensitivity and specificity. A subsequent analysis found that TCR clusters from the first cohort also tended to co-occur in the 120 or so validation repertoires, with around 94% of cluster scores above 0. Many donors carried some public TCRs, although rarity characterized most TCR sequences.

The repertoire was sequenced with immunoSEQ multiplex PCR; TCRdb's copy has only in-frame clones and lacks some. In the table there are 71,000 or so clones, about 94% of which are singletons. The germline V gene encodes CDR1 ENHRY and CDR2 SYGVKD. CDR3 length equals 12 residues. The V gene lost 2 bases and the J gene lost 9 bases, with 10 bases spanning the gap. With respect to this clone: Its antigen is as yet unknown.

Input material: PBMCs. The source is a man in his late teens or twenties in good health and CMV-seropositive. The chain links TRBV10-3 to TRBJ1-1; possibly TRBD1 for D (6 bases). CDR3 in amino acids: CAISERGQQAFF. CDR3 sequence (DNA): TGTGCCATCAGTGAGAGAGGACAGCAAGCTTTCTTT.